This TCR beta chain was recovered during a study of CD8+ T cells in alopecia areata. At the level of the study: After 6 to 18 months of tofacitinib, follow-up continued 6 months off drug. Study-level results: An increase in clonality over normal scalp was evident in lesional scalp, especially alopecia totalis/universalis.

Note on this clone: The target antigen is unknown.

The germline V and J ends were trimmed by 1 base and 5 bases, with 12 bases remaining between them. The CDR3 has 15 amino acids. The germline CDR1 and CDR2 sequences are SNHLY and FYNNEI. The authors extracted RNA and reverse transcribed it into cDNA as the sequencing template. Sequencing was performed with immunoSEQ multiplex PCR; in TCRdb, only in-frame clones are kept and a portion is missing. The sample lists some 160,000 clones; around three fifths were seen once. The treatment: oral pan-JAK inhibitor, 5-10 mg twice daily. The receptor was derived from a human donor with alopecia areata. This chain connects TRBV2 to TRBJ1-5, with a tentative D call TRBD1 (5 bases). The sample was CD4+ T cells sorted from blood, taken at week 4, from a patient treated with tofacitinib. CDR3 nucleotide sequence: TGTGCCAGCAGTGAAGATGTAGGGGCGTATCAGCCCCAGCATTTT. This translates into CASSEDVGAYQPQHF.